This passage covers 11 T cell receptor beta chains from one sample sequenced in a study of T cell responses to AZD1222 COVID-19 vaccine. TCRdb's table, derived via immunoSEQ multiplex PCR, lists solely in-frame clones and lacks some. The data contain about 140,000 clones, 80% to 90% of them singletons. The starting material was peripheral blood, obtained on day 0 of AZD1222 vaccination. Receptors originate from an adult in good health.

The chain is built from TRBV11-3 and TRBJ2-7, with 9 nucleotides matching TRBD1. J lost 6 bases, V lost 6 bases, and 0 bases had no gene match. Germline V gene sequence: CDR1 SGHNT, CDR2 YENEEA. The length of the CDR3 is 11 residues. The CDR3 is CASRDRGEQYF. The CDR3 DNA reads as TGTGCCAGCAGGGACAGGGGCGAGCAGTACTTC.

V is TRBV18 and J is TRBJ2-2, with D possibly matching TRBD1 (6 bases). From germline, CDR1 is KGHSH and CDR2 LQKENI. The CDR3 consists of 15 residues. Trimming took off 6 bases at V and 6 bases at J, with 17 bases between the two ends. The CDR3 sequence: CASSDQGIGAGELFF. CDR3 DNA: TGTGCCAGCTCCGATCAGGGGATCGGGGCCGGGGAGCTGTTTTTT.

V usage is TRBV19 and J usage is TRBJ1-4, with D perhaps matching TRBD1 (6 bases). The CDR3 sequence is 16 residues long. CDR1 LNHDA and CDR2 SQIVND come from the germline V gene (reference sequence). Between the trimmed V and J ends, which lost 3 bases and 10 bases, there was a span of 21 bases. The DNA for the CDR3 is TGTGCCAGTAGTATCGGCCGCGAAGGGGGTTTGAGAAAACTGTTTTTT. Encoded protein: CASSIGREGGLRKLFF.

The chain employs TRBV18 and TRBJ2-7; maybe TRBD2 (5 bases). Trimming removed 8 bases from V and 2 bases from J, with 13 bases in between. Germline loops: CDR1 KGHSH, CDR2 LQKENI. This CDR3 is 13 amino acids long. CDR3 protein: CASTTGVTYEQYF. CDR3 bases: TGTGCCAGCACAACCGGGGTAACCTACGAGCAGTACTTC.

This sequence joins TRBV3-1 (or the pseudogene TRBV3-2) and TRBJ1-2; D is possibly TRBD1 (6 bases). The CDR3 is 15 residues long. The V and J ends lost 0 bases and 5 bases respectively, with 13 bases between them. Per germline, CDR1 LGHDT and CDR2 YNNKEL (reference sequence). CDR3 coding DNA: TGTGCCAGCAGCCAAGATTGGGGGCGGGATTATGGCTACACCTTC. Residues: CASSQDWGRDYGYTF.

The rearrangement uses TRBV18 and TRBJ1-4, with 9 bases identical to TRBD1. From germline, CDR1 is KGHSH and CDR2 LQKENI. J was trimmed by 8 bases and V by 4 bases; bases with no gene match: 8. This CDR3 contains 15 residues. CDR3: CASSQAGTGFEKLFF. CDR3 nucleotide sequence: TGTGCCAGCTCACAAGCCGGGACAGGGTTCGAAAAACTGTTTTTT.

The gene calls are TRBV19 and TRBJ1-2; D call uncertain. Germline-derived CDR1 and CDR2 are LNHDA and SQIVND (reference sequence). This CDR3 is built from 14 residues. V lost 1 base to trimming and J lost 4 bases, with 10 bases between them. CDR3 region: CASSIATEIYGYTF. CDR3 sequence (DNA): TGTGCCAGTAGTATAGCCACAGAGATCTATGGCTACACCTTC.

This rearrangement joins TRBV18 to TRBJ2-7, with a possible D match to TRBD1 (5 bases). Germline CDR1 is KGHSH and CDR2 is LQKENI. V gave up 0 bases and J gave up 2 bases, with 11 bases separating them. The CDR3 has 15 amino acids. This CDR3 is CASSPPSQGAYEQYF. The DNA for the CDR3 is TGTGCCAGCTCACCACCGAGTCAGGGCGCCTACGAGCAGTACTTC. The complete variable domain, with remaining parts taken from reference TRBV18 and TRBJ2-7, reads NAGVMQNPRHLVRRRGQEARLRCSPMKGHSHVYWYRQLPEEGLKFMVYLQKENIIDESGMPKERFSAEFPKEGPSILRIQQVVRGDSAAYFCASSPPSQGAYEQYFGPGTRLTVT.

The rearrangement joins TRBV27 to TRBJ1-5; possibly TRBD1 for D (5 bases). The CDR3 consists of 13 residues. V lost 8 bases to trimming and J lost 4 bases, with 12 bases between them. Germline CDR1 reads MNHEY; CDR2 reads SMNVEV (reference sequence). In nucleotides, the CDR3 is TGTGCCAGCCGGAACAGGTGGAATCAGCCCCAGCATTTT. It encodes CASRNRWNQPQHF.

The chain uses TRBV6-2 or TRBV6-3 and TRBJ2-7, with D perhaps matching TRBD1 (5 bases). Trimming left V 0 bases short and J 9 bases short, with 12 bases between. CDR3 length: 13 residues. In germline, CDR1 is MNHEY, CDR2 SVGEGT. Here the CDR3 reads CASSYSTHTGQYF. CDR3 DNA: TGTGCCAGCAGTTACTCAACACACACAGGGCAGTACTTC.

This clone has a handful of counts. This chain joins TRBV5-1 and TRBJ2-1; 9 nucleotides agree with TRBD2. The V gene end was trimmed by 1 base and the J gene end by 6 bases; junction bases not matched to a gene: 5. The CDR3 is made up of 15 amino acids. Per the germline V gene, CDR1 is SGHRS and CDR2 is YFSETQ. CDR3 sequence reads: CASSLIAGEGNEQFF. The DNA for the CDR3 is TGCGCCAGCAGCTTGATAGCGGGAGAGGGCAATGAGCAGTTCTTC.